A selection of T cell receptor beta chains follows, all from one sample in a study of control samples from healthy donors and cancer patients. Assay: immunoSEQ multiplex PCR; the TCRdb copy retains only in-frame clones and omits some. The data show more than 85,000 clones, with roughly nine tenths seen just once and about 2.5% held by the top ten. The sample taken for sequencing was blood. Source of these receptors: a woman under 30 in good health. Each CDR3 is given without its conserved first and last residue.

cdr3_aa: ATSSGGAGNQPQH
v_call: TRBV24-1

cdr3_aa: ASSYGGRRGGYEQY
v_call: TRBV6-6

cdr3_aa: ASSTGQGNTEAF
v_call: TRBV9

cdr3_aa: ASSQDGGRQYEQY
v_call: TRBV3-1/TRBV3-2

cdr3_aa: AISRGQGGYT
v_call: TRBV10-3

cdr3_aa: ASSIAGGNTEAF
v_call: TRBV19

cdr3_aa: ASRQGSTEAF
v_call: TRBV10-2

cdr3_aa: ASSRGGTDTQY
v_call: TRBV7-2

cdr3_aa: ASSHGLAGAYNEQF
v_call: TRBV4-3

cdr3_aa: ASSFLWGNQPQH
v_call: TRBV28

cdr3_aa: ASSKNRVSYEQY
v_call: TRBV21-1

cdr3_aa: ATSDSSAGSAPYEQY
v_call: TRBV24-1

cdr3_aa: ASSYDGRAQEQF
v_call: TRBV6-5

cdr3_aa: ASSPGLGLDTQY
v_call: TRBV6-5

cdr3_aa: ATSRQGAYGYT
v_call: TRBV24-1

cdr3_aa: ASSESSSYNGQF
v_call: TRBV2

cdr3_aa: ASSQLAGEDTQY
v_call: TRBV7-2

cdr3_aa: ASSRRTSAMNTEAF
v_call: TRBV7-9